Presented here are 5 T cell receptor beta chains from one specimen sequenced in a study of regulatory dendritic cells for organ transplantation. Here immunoSEQ multiplex PCR was the method, and the copy in TCRdb shows in-frame clones only, minus some. Here the sample spans 3,500 to 4,000 clones, roughly three fifths being singletons. No antigen has been assigned to these receptors. Sorted subsets were CFSE-labeled and cultured approximately 5 days with allogeneic dendritic cells. The sequenced sample consisted of memory CD8+ T cells from blood cultured with dendritic cells. Subset defined: CD45RO+ memory T cells. Source of these receptors: a human donor in good health.

This clone is categorized as medium-sized. The rearrangement joins TRBV29-1 to TRBJ2-7; D gene uncertain. The CDR3 consists of 12 residues. Germline V gene lookup returns CDR1 SQVTM and CDR2 ANQGSEA. Trimming shortened V by 0 bases and J by 4 bases, and 7 bases separated the two germline ends. The CDR3 coding sequence is TGCAGCGTTGAAGATCCCGGGTACGAGCAGTACTTC. Translating gives CSVEDPGYEQYF.

J is TRBJ2-5 and V is TRBV5-3, with 8 bases matching TRBD1. TRBV5-3 is marked as an open reading frame, function uncertain. The CDR3 has 13 amino acids. V lost 3 bases and J lost 3; bases outside the gene matches: 1. CDR3 bases: TGTGCCAGAAGCTCGGACAGGGAAGAGACCCAGTACTTC. Translating it yields CARSSDREETQYF.

V and J are TRBV4-1 and TRBJ2-2; no definite D call. This CDR3 spans 16 amino acids. Germline lookup yields CDR1 MGHRA and CDR2 YSYEKL. The V end was cut by 4 bases, the J end by 7 bases, with 19 bases between. The CDR3 sequence is CASSPHPQDYGGELFF. The CDR3, as DNA: TGCGCCAGCAGCCCTCATCCCCAGGATTACGGCGGGGAGCTGTTTTTT.

V is TRBV2 and J is TRBJ2-1; tentative D call: TRBD2 (7 bases). The CDR3 is 16 residues long. V lost 6 bases, J lost 5 bases, and 20 bases lay in between. The germline gives CDR1 SNHLY, CDR2 FYNNEI. This chain's CDR3 is CASRPTGGAPDNEQFF. The DNA for the CDR3 is TGTGCCAGCAGGCCCACGGGGGGCGCCCCAGACAATGAGCAGTTCTTC. Together with reference TRBV2 and TRBJ2-1, the CDR3 gives the full variable domain: EPEVTQTPSHQVTQMGQEVILRCVPISNHLYFYWYRQILGQKVEFLVSFYNNEISEKSEIFDDQFSVERPDGSNFTLKIRSTKLEDSAMYFCASRPTGGAPDNEQFFGPGTRLTVL.

Only a few counts were recorded for this clone. V and J are TRBV11-2 and TRBJ2-5; 7 nucleotides match TRBD1. Trimming took 5 bases from V and 5 from J; bases not matched to a gene: 8. Germline loops: CDR1 SGHAT, CDR2 FQNNGV. The CDR3 is 14 amino acids. CDR3 residues: CASSPRQGWETQYF. The CDR3 nucleotides read TGTGCCAGCAGCCCCCGACAGGGCTGGGAGACCCAGTACTTC.